The 7 T cell receptor beta chains listed next were all sequenced from one sample in a study of blood T cell repertoires in COVID-19. The data were produced by immunoSEQ multiplex PCR, yet TCRdb's version contains in-frame clones alone and is incomplete. The sample includes about 260,000 clones, about nine tenths of them seen just once. Sequenced sample: PBMCs or T cells enriched from blood (not recorded which). The receptors come from a woman in her twenties or thirties with acute COVID-19.

This chain uses TRBV24-1 with TRBJ1-2, with 7 bases lining up with TRBD1. Losses at the gene ends were 3 bases for V and 3 bases for J; bases not matched to a gene: 6. CDR1 is KGHDR, CDR2 SFDVKD, per germline. This CDR3 is built from 15 residues. CDR3 nucleotide sequence: TGTGCCACCAGTGATCGACAGGGAGAAGACTATGGCTACACCTTC. Translating gives CATSDRQGEDYGYTF.

The rearrangement joins TRBV28 to TRBJ1-4; the match to TRBD1 covers 7 bases. CDR1 is MDHEN and CDR2 is SYDVKM in the germline V gene. This CDR3 is 20 amino acids long. J was trimmed by 0 bases and V by 8 bases; bases with no gene match: 21. This chain's CDR3 is CASRPLWGQPATSTNEKLFF. As DNA, the CDR3 is TGTGCCAGCCGACCTCTCTGGGGACAGCCAGCAACTTCAACTAATGAAAAACTGTTTTTT.

The chain joins TRBV14 to TRBJ2-2; tentatively, D is TRBD2 (6 bases). Germline V CDR1 and CDR2: SGHDN, FVKESK. V dropped 0 bases and J dropped 7 bases, with 15 bases sitting between them. This CDR3 contains 16 residues. The CDR3 nucleotides read TGTGCCAGCAGCCAAGACCCCCCGGGAGTGATCGGGGAGCTGTTTTTT. This codes for CASSQDPPGVIGELFF.

This chain connects TRBV28 to TRBJ2-7; 13 bases align to TRBD2. Germline V CDR1 and CDR2: MDHEN, SYDVKM. V dropped 7 bases and J dropped 6; count of bases not matched to a gene: 15. The CDR3 runs to 17 residues. The CDR3 protein is CASNPVGLAGDLSEQYF. The CDR3 nucleotides read TGTGCCAGCAATCCTGTAGGACTAGCGGGAGATCTCTCCGAGCAGTACTTC.

The DNA for the CDR3 is TGTGCCAGCAGTACAAGTCCTAGCAAGACCTACAATGAGCAGTTCTTC. It specifies CASSTSPSKTYNEQFF. The chain has TRBV28 and TRBJ2-1, with D tentatively TRBD2 (5 bases). Germline V gene lookup returns CDR1 MDHEN and CDR2 SYDVKM. The CDR3 is 16 residues long. With 5 bases removed from V and 2 bases from J, the gap between germline ends came to 16 bases.

This chain connects TRBV10-1 to TRBJ2-1; 9 nucleotides agree with TRBD1. Looked up from germline, CDR1 is WNHNN and CDR2 is SYGVQD (reference sequence). The CDR3 extends over 18 amino acids. Losses at the gene ends were 3 bases for V and 5 bases for J; bases not matched to a gene: 14. For the CDR3, the DNA is TGCGCCAGCAGTGATGTCTCCTATCGGGACAGGGAAAACAATGAGCAGTTCTTC. Translated, it gives CASSDVSYRDRENNEQFF.

This sequence joins TRBV28 and TRBJ2-7, with no clear D. The CDR3 extends over 11 amino acids. In germline, CDR1 is MDHEN, CDR2 SYDVKM. V was clipped by 6 bases and J by 3 bases, with 6 bases between them. DNA for the CDR3: TGTGCCAGCAGAGCAAACTACGAGCAGTACTTC. Residues: CASRANYEQYF. The whole variable domain, filled in from reference TRBV28 and TRBJ2-7, reads DVKVTQSSRYLVKRTGEKVFLECVQDMDHENMFWYRQDPGLGLRLIYFSYDVKMKEKGDIPEGYSVSREKKERFSLILESASTNQTSMYLCASRANYEQYFGPGTRLTVT.